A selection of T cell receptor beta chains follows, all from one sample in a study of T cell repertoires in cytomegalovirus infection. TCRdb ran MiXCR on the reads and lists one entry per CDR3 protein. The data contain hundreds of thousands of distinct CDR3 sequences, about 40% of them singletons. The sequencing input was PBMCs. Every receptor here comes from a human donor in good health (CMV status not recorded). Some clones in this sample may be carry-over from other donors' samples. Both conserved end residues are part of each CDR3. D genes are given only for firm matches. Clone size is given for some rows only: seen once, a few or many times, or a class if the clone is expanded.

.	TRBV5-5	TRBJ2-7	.	CASSLTDSGDYEQYF	TGTGCCAGCAGCTTGACAGATTCGGGGGATTACGAGCAGTACTTC
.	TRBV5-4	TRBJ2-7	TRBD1	CASSLRRQGVKEEQYF	TGTGCCAGCAGCTTGCGGCGTCAGGGGGTAAAGGAAGAGCAGTACTTC
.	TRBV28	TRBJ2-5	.	CASSSDGQTQYF	TGTGCCAGCAGTTCCGACGGGCAGACCCAGTACTTC
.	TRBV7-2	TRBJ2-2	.	CASSLTNMGTGELFF	TGTGCCAGCAGCTTAACTAATATGGGCACCGGGGAGCTGTTTTTT
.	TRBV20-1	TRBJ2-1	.	CSARSASRYNEQFF	TGCAGTGCTAGGTCGGCTAGTCGCTACAATGAGCAGTTCTTC
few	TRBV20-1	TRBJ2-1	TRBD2	CSAQSSGRGYRDEQFF	TGCAGTGCTCAATCAAGCGGGAGAGGATACAGGGATGAGCAGTTCTTC
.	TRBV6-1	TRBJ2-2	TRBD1	CASRRTGRKDGELFF	TGTGCCAGCAGGCGGACAGGGAGGAAAGACGGGGAGCTGTTTTTT
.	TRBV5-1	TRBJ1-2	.	CASSLEGRAYGYTF	TGCGCCAGCAGCTTGGAGGGCCGGGCGTATGGCTACACCTTC
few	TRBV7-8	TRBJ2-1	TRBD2	CASSLGGGRFNEQFF	TGTGCCAGCAGCTTAGGGGGGGGGAGGTTCAATGAGCAGTTCTTC
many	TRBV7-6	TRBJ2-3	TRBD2	CASSSQRERTDTQYF	TGTGCCAGCAGCTCTCAGCGGGAGAGGACAGATACGCAGTATTTT
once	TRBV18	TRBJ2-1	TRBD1	CASSHNDRVSYNEQFF	TGTGCCAGCTCACACAACGACAGGGTTTCCTACAATGAGCAGTTCTTC
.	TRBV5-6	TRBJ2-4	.	CASSSIRGAGDIQYF	TGTGCCAGCAGCTCCATCCGGGGGGCTGGGGACATTCAGTACTTC
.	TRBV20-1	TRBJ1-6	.	CSASKGAGLDNSPLHF	TGCAGTGCTAGTAAAGGGGCAGGCCTTGATAATTCACCCCTCCACTTT
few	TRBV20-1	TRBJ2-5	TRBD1	CSARTGTGPLETQYF	TGCAGTGCTAGGACCGGGACAGGGCCTTTAGAGACCCAGTACTTC
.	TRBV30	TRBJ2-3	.	CAWGGTSTDTQYF	TGTGCCTGGGGCGGGACGAGCACAGATACGCAGTATTTT
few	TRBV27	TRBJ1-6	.	CASSFRPFNSPLHF	TGTGCCAGCAGTTTCCGTCCCTTTAATTCACCCCTCCACTTT
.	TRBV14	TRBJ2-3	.	CASSPRTSTQYF	TGTGCCAGCAGCCCCAGGACAAGTACGCAGTATTTT
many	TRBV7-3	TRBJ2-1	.	CASSLDSRQHNEQFF	TGTGCCAGCAGCTTGGACTCCCGCCAACACAATGAGCAGTTCTTC